Listed below are T cell receptor beta chains from one sample, sequenced in a study of blood T cell repertoires in COVID-19. Profiled with immunoSEQ multiplex PCR; TCRdb holds only in-frame clones, not every one. The table lists 300,000 or so clones, 87% of them singletons. Sequenced sample: peripheral blood. The receptors come from a woman aged 40 to 49 who had recovered from COVID-19. Each CDR3 is given with its conserved first and last residue. Fields, in order: CDR3 protein, CDR3 DNA, J gene, clone size, V gene, D gene. A D gene is named only where the DNA matches it firmly. Clone size is given for some rows only: seen once, a few or many times, or a class if the clone is expanded.

CDR3 protein: CASSSGLNQPQHF; CDR3 DNA: TGCGCCAGCAGCTCGGGGTTAAATCAGCCCCAGCATTTT; J gene: TRBJ1-5; clone size: NA; V gene: TRBV5-1; D gene: NA
CDR3 protein: CASSPPRTGGQQAFF; CDR3 DNA: TGTGCCAGCTCACCACCGAGGACAGGGGGCCAACAAGCTTTCTTT; J gene: TRBJ1-1; clone size: NA; V gene: TRBV18; D gene: TRBD1
CDR3 protein: CASSSPRRGLEGYTF; CDR3 DNA: TGTGCCAGTAGTAGCCCCCGGCGGGGTCTTGAAGGCTACACCTTC; J gene: TRBJ1-2; clone size: once; V gene: TRBV19; D gene: NA
CDR3 protein: CASSVGAGTSIGDTQYF; CDR3 DNA: TGTGCCAGCAGCGTAGGAGCCGGGACTAGCATAGGAGATACGCAGTATTTT; J gene: TRBJ2-3; clone size: NA; V gene: TRBV9; D gene: TRBD2
CDR3 protein: CASRGTGTGVNEQYF; CDR3 DNA: TGTGCCAGCAGGGGGACCGGGACAGGGGTTAACGAGCAGTACTTC; J gene: TRBJ2-7; clone size: NA; V gene: TRBV27; D gene: TRBD1
CDR3 protein: CASSLTGTGELFF; CDR3 DNA: TGTGCCAGCAGTTTAACAGGGACCGGGGAGCTGTTTTTT; J gene: TRBJ2-2; clone size: once; V gene: TRBV28; D gene: NA
CDR3 protein: CASRGLAGAGTGELFF; CDR3 DNA: TGTGCCAGTAGGGGACTAGCGGGGGCGGGGACCGGGGAGCTGTTTTTT; J gene: TRBJ2-2; clone size: NA; V gene: TRBV19; D gene: TRBD2
CDR3 protein: CASSLAKERTANYGYTF; CDR3 DNA: TGTGCCAGCAGCTTGGCCAAGGAGAGGACAGCCAACTATGGCTACACCTTC; J gene: TRBJ1-2; clone size: NA; V gene: TRBV5-6; D gene: NA
CDR3 protein: CASRHRGRTGELFF; CDR3 DNA: TGTGCCAGCAGGCACAGGGGAAGGACCGGGGAGCTGTTTTTT; J gene: TRBJ2-2; clone size: NA; V gene: TRBV6-5; D gene: TRBD1
CDR3 protein: CASSLTGAPEQYF; CDR3 DNA: TGTGCCAGCAGCTTAACAGGGGCCCCTGAGCAGTACTTC; J gene: TRBJ2-7; clone size: NA; V gene: TRBV11-2; D gene: TRBD1
CDR3 protein: CASGYDRLRGYSNQPQHF; CDR3 DNA: TGTGCTAGTGGTTACGACAGGCTGCGAGGATATAGCAATCAGCCCCAGCATTTT; J gene: TRBJ1-5; clone size: NA; V gene: TRBV12-5; D gene: NA
CDR3 protein: CASSLDSQETQYF; CDR3 DNA: TGTGCCAGCAGCCTGGACAGTCAAGAGACCCAGTACTTC; J gene: TRBJ2-5; clone size: once; V gene: TRBV5-4; D gene: NA
CDR3 protein: CAWSADRDGQPQHF; CDR3 DNA: TGTGCCTGGAGTGCGGACAGGGACGGGCAGCCCCAGCATTTT; J gene: TRBJ1-5; clone size: NA; V gene: TRBV30; D gene: TRBD1
CDR3 protein: CASSLYRFHEQYF; CDR3 DNA: TGTGCCAGCAGTTTATATAGATTCCACGAGCAGTACTTC; J gene: TRBJ2-7; clone size: once; V gene: TRBV27; D gene: NA
CDR3 protein: CATSRAGDGGYGYTF; CDR3 DNA: TGTGCCACCAGCAGAGCAGGGGACGGTGGCTATGGCTACACCTTC; J gene: TRBJ1-2; clone size: NA; V gene: TRBV15; D gene: NA
CDR3 protein: CASSQLQGAREQFF; CDR3 DNA: TGTGCCAGCAGCCAGCTACAGGGGGCACGTGAGCAGTTCTTC; J gene: TRBJ2-1; clone size: NA; V gene: TRBV6-2/TRBV6-3; D gene: TRBD1
CDR3 protein: CASGEGQGSYTEAFF; CDR3 DNA: TGTGCCAGCGGCGAGGGACAGGGGTCGTACACTGAAGCTTTCTTT; J gene: TRBJ1-1; clone size: NA; V gene: TRBV7-8; D gene: TRBD1
CDR3 protein: CASSAQPGLAGDEQYF; CDR3 DNA: TGCGCCAGCAGCGCTCAACCGGGACTAGCGGGGGACGAGCAGTACTTC; J gene: TRBJ2-7; clone size: NA; V gene: TRBV5-1; D gene: TRBD2